These T cell receptor beta chains were read from a single sample in a study of identical twins. TCRdb itself ran the 5' RACE reads through MiXCR, one entry per CDR3 protein. The sample carries about 240,000 distinct CDR3 sequences, roughly 13% recorded once. This same sample was also part of a study on yellow fever vaccine responses in identical twins.

Input material: memory (CD45RO+) T cells sorted from blood. These receptors all come from a young woman in good health. Each CDR3 is given with its conserved first and last residue. Each record gives: D gene, clone size, V gene, CDR3 length, J gene, CDR3 protein, CDR3 DNA. D genes are given only for firm matches. Only some rows state a clone size, as once, few, many or a class for expanded clones.

d_call: TRBD1
clone_size: many
v_call: TRBV20-1
cdr3_length: 13
j_call: TRBJ2-5
cdr3_aa: CSANSDRQKTQYF
cdr3_nt: TGCAGTGCCAACTCGGACAGGCAGAAGACCCAGTACTTC

d_call: NA
clone_size: NA
v_call: TRBV3-1
cdr3_length: 13
j_call: TRBJ2-1
cdr3_aa: CASSQDPLGEQFF
cdr3_nt: TGTGCCAGCAGCCAAGACCCCTTGGGTGAGCAGTTCTTC

d_call: NA
clone_size: few
v_call: TRBV15
cdr3_length: 15
j_call: TRBJ2-1
cdr3_aa: CATSGPRGGANEQFF
cdr3_nt: TGTGCCACCAGCGGACCTCGAGGCGGGGCGAATGAGCAGTTCTTC

d_call: NA
clone_size: few
v_call: TRBV24-1
cdr3_length: 16
j_call: TRBJ2-2
cdr3_aa: CATSDLVRGETGELFF
cdr3_nt: TGTGCCACCAGTGATTTGGTGAGGGGCGAAACTGGGGAGCTGTTTTTT

d_call: NA
clone_size: few
v_call: TRBV7-9
cdr3_length: 14
j_call: TRBJ2-3
cdr3_aa: CASSPQRGQDTQYF
cdr3_nt: TGTGCCAGCAGCCCCCAAAGGGGCCAAGATACGCAGTATTTT

d_call: NA
clone_size: many
v_call: TRBV7-8
cdr3_length: 13
j_call: TRBJ2-1
cdr3_aa: CASEPSGYNEQFF
cdr3_nt: TGTGCCAGCGAGCCGAGCGGCTACAATGAGCAGTTCTTC

d_call: NA
clone_size: few
v_call: TRBV5-1
cdr3_length: 15
j_call: TRBJ1-2
cdr3_aa: CASSLGQADYYGYTF
cdr3_nt: TGCGCCAGCAGCTTGGGACAGGCGGACTACTATGGCTACACCTTC

d_call: TRBD2
clone_size: NA
v_call: TRBV7-2
cdr3_length: 16
j_call: TRBJ2-2
cdr3_aa: CASSPGGTIPTGELFF
cdr3_nt: TGTGCCAGCAGCCCGGGAGGTACCATACCTACCGGGGAGCTGTTTTTT

d_call: NA
clone_size: NA
v_call: TRBV6-5
cdr3_length: 15
j_call: TRBJ2-7
cdr3_aa: CASSYSGVRSYEQYF
cdr3_nt: TGTGCCAGCAGTTACTCAGGGGTTAGAAGCTACGAGCAGTACTTC

d_call: NA
clone_size: few
v_call: TRBV15
cdr3_length: 16
j_call: TRBJ2-3
cdr3_aa: CATSRDGGTGTDTQYF
cdr3_nt: TGTGCCACCAGCAGAGATGGCGGGACCGGCACAGATACGCAGTATTTT

d_call: NA
clone_size: many
v_call: TRBV28
cdr3_length: 14
j_call: TRBJ2-7
cdr3_aa: CASSFMVEAGEQYF
cdr3_nt: TGTGCCAGCAGTTTTATGGTGGAGGCCGGCGAGCAGTACTTC

d_call: TRBD2
clone_size: NA
v_call: TRBV18
cdr3_length: 14
j_call: TRBJ2-7
cdr3_aa: CASSRGRGVYEQYF
cdr3_nt: TGTGCCAGCTCGCGGGGACGGGGGGTCTACGAGCAGTACTTC

d_call: TRBD2
clone_size: NA
v_call: TRBV7-8
cdr3_length: 16
j_call: TRBJ2-3
cdr3_aa: CASSSPAGGMTDTQYF
cdr3_nt: TGTGCCAGCAGCTCCCCGGCGGGAGGAATGACAGATACGCAGTATTTT

d_call: NA
clone_size: NA
v_call: TRBV3-1
cdr3_length: 14
j_call: TRBJ2-7
cdr3_aa: CASSLRPTVYEQYF
cdr3_nt: TGTGCCAGCAGCCTCAGACCGACAGTCTACGAGCAGTACTTC

d_call: NA
clone_size: few
v_call: TRBV18
cdr3_length: 13
j_call: TRBJ2-7
cdr3_aa: CASSRTDSYEQYF
cdr3_nt: TGTGCCAGCTCACGGACGGATTCCTACGAGCAGTACTTC

d_call: NA
clone_size: NA
v_call: TRBV27
cdr3_length: 15
j_call: TRBJ1-5
cdr3_aa: CASSGRADSNQPQHF
cdr3_nt: TGTGCCAGCAGTGGGCGGGCCGATAGCAATCAGCCCCAGCATTTT

d_call: TRBD2
clone_size: few
v_call: TRBV7-2
cdr3_length: 15
j_call: TRBJ2-5
cdr3_aa: CASRRASGVGETQYF
cdr3_nt: TGTGCCAGCCGACGGGCTAGCGGGGTCGGGGAGACCCAGTACTTC

d_call: NA
clone_size: once
v_call: TRBV5-1
cdr3_length: 15
j_call: TRBJ1-3
cdr3_aa: CASSLGRVSGNTIYF
cdr3_nt: TGCGCCAGCAGCTTGGGGCGGGTCTCTGGAAACACCATATATTTT

d_call: TRBD1
clone_size: many
v_call: TRBV20-1
cdr3_length: 12
j_call: TRBJ1-1
cdr3_aa: CTELQGRFEAFF
cdr3_nt: TGCACTGAGCTACAGGGGAGATTTGAAGCTTTCTTT

d_call: NA
clone_size: NA
v_call: TRBV12-3/TRBV12-4
cdr3_length: 17
j_call: TRBJ2-3
cdr3_aa: CASSLGSSAMTTDTQYF
cdr3_nt: TGTGCCAGCAGTTTAGGCTCTTCGGCAATGACGACAGATACGCAGTATTTT

d_call: NA
clone_size: few
v_call: TRBV6-2/TRBV6-3
cdr3_length: 13
j_call: TRBJ2-5
cdr3_aa: CASSPDTEETQYF
cdr3_nt: TGTGCCAGCAGTCCGGACACAGAAGAGACCCAGTACTTC

d_call: TRBD2
clone_size: few
v_call: TRBV29-1
cdr3_length: 13
j_call: TRBJ2-3
cdr3_aa: CSALSGGRDTQYF
cdr3_nt: TGCAGCGCTCTGAGCGGGGGGCGGGATACGCAGTATTTT

d_call: NA
clone_size: few
v_call: TRBV20-1
cdr3_length: 14
j_call: TRBJ2-7
cdr3_aa: CSVKTTANSYEQYF
cdr3_nt: TGCAGTGTTAAGACGACAGCTAACTCCTACGAGCAGTACTTC

d_call: NA
clone_size: few
v_call: TRBV20-1
cdr3_length: 14
j_call: TRBJ2-3
cdr3_aa: CSAASGRAQDTQYF
cdr3_nt: TGCAGTGCCGCCTCGGGCAGGGCCCAGGATACGCAGTATTTT

d_call: TRBD1
clone_size: NA
v_call: TRBV11-2
cdr3_length: 15
j_call: TRBJ2-7
cdr3_aa: CASSPRDRASNEQYF
cdr3_nt: TGTGCCAGCAGCCCTAGGGACAGGGCGTCCAACGAGCAGTACTTC

d_call: NA
clone_size: few
v_call: TRBV20-1
cdr3_length: 14
j_call: TRBJ1-4
cdr3_aa: CSARGSGLGGKLFF
cdr3_nt: TGCAGTGCGAGGGGATCAGGCCTGGGGGGAAAACTGTTTTTT

d_call: TRBD2
clone_size: many
v_call: TRBV7-8
cdr3_length: 18
j_call: TRBJ2-2
cdr3_aa: CASSLELAGALNTGELFF
cdr3_nt: TGTGCCAGCAGCTTAGAACTAGCGGGAGCTTTAAACACCGGGGAGCTGTTTTTT

d_call: TRBD1
clone_size: few
v_call: TRBV5-1
cdr3_length: 15
j_call: TRBJ2-1
cdr3_aa: CASSLPGQGAVEQFF
cdr3_nt: TGCGCCAGCAGCTTACCGGGACAGGGGGCTGTTGAGCAGTTCTTC

d_call: TRBD2
clone_size: few
v_call: TRBV5-1
cdr3_length: 15
j_call: TRBJ2-3
cdr3_aa: CASSSAGGGTDTQYF
cdr3_nt: TGCGCCAGCAGCTCAGCGGGGGGGGGCACAGATACGCAGTATTTT

d_call: NA
clone_size: NA
v_call: TRBV5-1
cdr3_length: 14
j_call: TRBJ2-7
cdr3_aa: CASGSRDGSYEQYF
cdr3_nt: TGCGCCAGCGGGTCCCGGGACGGGAGTTACGAGCAGTACTTC

d_call: NA
clone_size: NA
v_call: TRBV3-1
cdr3_length: 13
j_call: TRBJ2-2
cdr3_aa: CAKGQGNTGELFF
cdr3_nt: TGTGCCAAGGGGCAGGGGAACACCGGGGAGCTGTTTTTT

d_call: NA
clone_size: NA
v_call: TRBV10-3
cdr3_length: 17
j_call: TRBJ2-5
cdr3_aa: CAISEGGGTTSQETQYF
cdr3_nt: TGTGCCATCAGTGAAGGGGGAGGCACAACGTCCCAAGAGACCCAGTACTTC

d_call: NA
clone_size: NA
v_call: TRBV12-3/TRBV12-4
cdr3_length: 13
j_call: TRBJ1-4
cdr3_aa: CASSRLLNEKLFF
cdr3_nt: TGTGCCAGCAGCCGACTGCTTAATGAAAAACTGTTTTTT

d_call: TRBD1
clone_size: many
v_call: TRBV29-1
cdr3_length: 13
j_call: TRBJ2-7
cdr3_aa: CSAADRSSYEQYF
cdr3_nt: TGCAGCGCCGCGGACAGGAGCTCCTACGAGCAGTACTTC

d_call: TRBD2
clone_size: NA
v_call: TRBV14
cdr3_length: 16
j_call: TRBJ2-1
cdr3_aa: CASSRISGRSVDEQFF
cdr3_nt: TGTGCCAGCAGCCGAATTAGCGGGAGGTCGGTCGATGAGCAGTTCTTC

d_call: NA
clone_size: NA
v_call: TRBV2
cdr3_length: 11
j_call: TRBJ2-1
cdr3_aa: CASSESREQFF
cdr3_nt: TGTGCCAGCAGTGAGTCCCGGGAGCAGTTCTTC

d_call: TRBD2
clone_size: NA
v_call: TRBV7-6
cdr3_length: 16
j_call: TRBJ2-7
cdr3_aa: CASSPNTRGISYEQYF
cdr3_nt: TGTGCCAGCAGCCCCAATACGCGGGGGATCTCCTACGAGCAGTACTTC

d_call: TRBD1
clone_size: NA
v_call: TRBV20-1
cdr3_length: 14
j_call: TRBJ2-7
cdr3_aa: CSVNSPGQGYEQYF
cdr3_nt: TGCAGTGTCAACTCCCCGGGACAGGGTTACGAGCAGTACTTC

d_call: NA
clone_size: NA
v_call: TRBV20-1
cdr3_length: 13
j_call: TRBJ2-6
cdr3_aa: CSARTPGANVLTF
cdr3_nt: TGCAGTGCTCGGACTCCTGGGGCCAACGTCCTGACTTTC

d_call: NA
clone_size: many
v_call: TRBV20-1
cdr3_length: 13
j_call: TRBJ2-7
cdr3_aa: CSASPGSKYEQYF
cdr3_nt: TGCAGTGCTAGTCCGGGAAGTAAGTACGAGCAGTACTTC

d_call: NA
clone_size: few
v_call: TRBV11-2
cdr3_length: 20
j_call: TRBJ2-1
cdr3_aa: CASSLNRQGASALFYNEQFF
cdr3_nt: TGTGCCAGCAGCTTAAATCGGCAGGGAGCCTCCGCTCTCTTTTACAATGAGCAGTTCTTC

d_call: NA
clone_size: NA
v_call: TRBV7-8
cdr3_length: 14
j_call: TRBJ1-1
cdr3_aa: CASSKTGLNTEAFF
cdr3_nt: TGTGCCAGCAGCAAAACGGGCCTGAACACTGAAGCTTTCTTT

d_call: TRBD1
clone_size: few
v_call: TRBV25-1
cdr3_length: 14
j_call: TRBJ2-3
cdr3_aa: CASSGDRGTDTQYF
cdr3_nt: TGTGCCAGCAGTGGGGACAGGGGGACAGATACGCAGTATTTT

d_call: TRBD2
clone_size: NA
v_call: TRBV15
cdr3_length: 19
j_call: TRBJ2-1
cdr3_aa: CATSRDSTSGRHLLKGQFF
cdr3_nt: TGTGCCACCAGCAGAGATTCGACTAGCGGGAGACATCTTCTTAAGGGGCAGTTCTTC

d_call: NA
clone_size: NA
v_call: TRBV5-5
cdr3_length: 13
j_call: TRBJ2-7
cdr3_aa: CASTRTISYEQYF
cdr3_nt: TGTGCCAGCACTCGGACAATATCCTACGAGCAGTACTTC

d_call: NA
clone_size: NA
v_call: TRBV11-3
cdr3_length: 13
j_call: TRBJ2-1
cdr3_aa: CASSRVGYNEQFF
cdr3_nt: TGTGCCAGCAGCCGGGTCGGGTACAATGAGCAGTTCTTC

d_call: NA
clone_size: NA
v_call: TRBV14
cdr3_length: 17
j_call: TRBJ2-1
cdr3_aa: CASSQDVVPSRSQEQFF
cdr3_nt: TGTGCCAGCAGCCAAGACGTAGTACCTTCCCGGAGCCAAGAGCAGTTCTTC

d_call: NA
clone_size: few
v_call: TRBV6-6
cdr3_length: 11
j_call: TRBJ2-3
cdr3_aa: CASTPFDTQYF
cdr3_nt: TGTGCCAGCACCCCGTTTGATACGCAGTATTTT

d_call: NA
clone_size: few
v_call: TRBV12-3/TRBV12-4
cdr3_length: 14
j_call: TRBJ2-7
cdr3_aa: CASSLRGAVSSQYF
cdr3_nt: TGTGCCAGCAGTTTAAGAGGGGCAGTTTCTTCGCAGTACTTC

d_call: NA
clone_size: few
v_call: TRBV10-3
cdr3_length: 14
j_call: TRBJ2-7
cdr3_aa: CAISEIVSPTEQYF
cdr3_nt: TGTGCCATCAGTGAGATCGTCAGTCCTACCGAGCAGTACTTC

d_call: NA
clone_size: few
v_call: TRBV5-6
cdr3_length: 13
j_call: TRBJ1-3
cdr3_aa: CAGGTGSGNTIYF
cdr3_nt: TGTGCCGGAGGGACCGGTTCTGGAAACACCATATATTTT

d_call: NA
clone_size: few
v_call: TRBV7-8
cdr3_length: 19
j_call: TRBJ1-5
cdr3_aa: CASSLAPRGRQTSNQPQHF
cdr3_nt: TGTGCCAGCAGCTTAGCTCCCCGGGGCAGGCAGACTTCCAATCAGCCCCAGCATTTT

d_call: TRBD2
clone_size: NA
v_call: TRBV20-1
cdr3_length: 14
j_call: TRBJ2-1
cdr3_aa: CSAAGLAVKGEQFF
cdr3_nt: TGCAGTGCGGCGGGACTAGCGGTTAAAGGTGAGCAGTTCTTC